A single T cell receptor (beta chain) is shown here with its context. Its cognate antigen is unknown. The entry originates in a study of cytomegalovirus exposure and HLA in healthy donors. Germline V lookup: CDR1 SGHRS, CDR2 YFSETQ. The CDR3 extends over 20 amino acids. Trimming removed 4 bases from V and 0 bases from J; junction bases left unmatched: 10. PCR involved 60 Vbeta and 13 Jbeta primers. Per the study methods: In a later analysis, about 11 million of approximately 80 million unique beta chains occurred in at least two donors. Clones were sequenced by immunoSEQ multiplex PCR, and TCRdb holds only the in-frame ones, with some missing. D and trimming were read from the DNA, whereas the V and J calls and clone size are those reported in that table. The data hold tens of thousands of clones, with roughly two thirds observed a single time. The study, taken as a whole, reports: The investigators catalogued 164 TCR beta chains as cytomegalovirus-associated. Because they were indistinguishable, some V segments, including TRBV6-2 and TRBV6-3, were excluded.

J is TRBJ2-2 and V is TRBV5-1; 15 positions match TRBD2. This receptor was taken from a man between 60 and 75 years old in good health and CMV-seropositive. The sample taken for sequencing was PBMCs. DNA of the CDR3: TGCGCCAGCAGCCTCGTCCCGGGACTAGCGGGAGGCACGAACACCGGGGAGCTGTTTTTT. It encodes CASSLVPGLAGGTNTGELFF.